This T cell receptor (beta chain) was obtained from a study of blood T cell repertoires in COVID-19. About the research overall: Donors in the United States, Italy and Spain gave samples during acute or convalescent COVID-19. From T cells, B-cell-depleted T cells, or PBMCs came the material, which was cDNA or gDNA.

With 4 bases clipped from V and 6 bases from J, the junction kept 15 bases outside the gene matches. This CDR3 has 18 amino acids. Germline loops: CDR1 SGHRS, CDR2 YFSETQ. As originally analysed: Amplification of reference gene primers was used by the study to estimate nucleated cell counts. Sequencing used immunoSEQ multiplex PCR; TCRdb keeps in-frame clones, though not all of them. V and J calls and clone size come straight from that table; D and trimming were deduced from the DNA. The sample holds around 280,000 clones, roughly 80% seen once. This clone has just one count. The rearrangement links TRBV5-1 to TRBJ1-6, with TRBD1 identical over 8 bases. This receptor was taken from a woman aged 50 to 60 with active or convalescent COVID-19. Sequencing was performed on peripheral blood. CDR3: CASSALGPGTGANSPLHF. DNA of the CDR3: TGCGCCAGCAGCGCCCTGGGTCCAGGGACAGGAGCTAATTCACCCCTCCACTTT. Complete variable domain (other parts from reference TRBV5-1 and TRBJ1-6): KAGVTQTPRYLIKTRGQQVTLSCSPISGHRSVSWYQQTPGQGLQFLFEYFSETQRNKGNFPGRFSGRQFSNSRSEMNVSTLELGDSALYLCASSALGPGTGANSPLHFGNGTRLTVT.